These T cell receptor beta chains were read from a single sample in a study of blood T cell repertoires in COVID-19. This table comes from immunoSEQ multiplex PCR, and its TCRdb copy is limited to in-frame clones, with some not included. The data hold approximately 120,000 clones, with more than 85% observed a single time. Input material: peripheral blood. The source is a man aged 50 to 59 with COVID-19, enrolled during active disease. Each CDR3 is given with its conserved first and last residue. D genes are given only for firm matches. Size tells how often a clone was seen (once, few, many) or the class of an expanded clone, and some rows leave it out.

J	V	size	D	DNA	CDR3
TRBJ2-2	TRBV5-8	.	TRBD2	TGTGCCAGCAGTCCTATCGGGACTAGCGGGGCCGGGGAGCTGTTTTTT	CASSPIGTSGAGELFF
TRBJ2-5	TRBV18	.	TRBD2	TGTGCCAGCTCACCACCGGCTCAGGGAGGGGCGACCCAGTACTTC	CASSPPAQGGATQYF
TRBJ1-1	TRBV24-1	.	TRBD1	TGTGCCACCAGTGATGCCGGGACAGGCGAAGCTTTCTTT	CATSDAGTGEAFF
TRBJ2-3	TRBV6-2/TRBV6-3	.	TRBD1	TGTGCCAGCAGTACCCCGACAGGGATCGCAGATACGCAGTATTTT	CASSTPTGIADTQYF
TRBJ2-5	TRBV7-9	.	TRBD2	TGTGCCAGCAGCTTAGAGGGACTAGAGATAGAGACCCAGTACTTC	CASSLEGLEIETQYF
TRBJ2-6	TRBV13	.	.	TGTGCCAGCAGCGAAACAGGCTCTGGGGCCAACGTCCTGACTTTC	CASSETGSGANVLTF
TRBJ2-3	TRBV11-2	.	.	TGTGCCAGCAGCTTAGATTTGGGCGGGATGGGCACAGATACGCAGTATTTT	CASSLDLGGMGTDTQYF
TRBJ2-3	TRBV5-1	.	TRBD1	TGCGCCAGCAGCTTCCAAACCGGGACAGGGGGCCGAGATACGCAGTATTTT	CASSFQTGTGGRDTQYF
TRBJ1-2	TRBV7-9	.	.	TGTGCCGGTGGTCGGGGGGAGCGGGGCTACACCTTC	CAGGRGERGYTF
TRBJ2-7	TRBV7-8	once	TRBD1	TGTGCCAGCAGCTTGGCCGGGACAGGGGTCTCCGAGCAGTACTTC	CASSLAGTGVSEQYF
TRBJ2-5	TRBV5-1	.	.	TGCGCCAGCATCTCTAGACCGTTACCCAAGACCCAGTACTTC	CASISRPLPKTQYF
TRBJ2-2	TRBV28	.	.	TGTGCCAGCAGTTTCGGGAACACCGGGGAGCTGTTTTTT	CASSFGNTGELFF
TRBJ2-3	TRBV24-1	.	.	TGTGCCACCAGTGACTCGTTGGATACGCAGTATTTT	CATSDSLDTQYF
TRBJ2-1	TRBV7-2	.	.	TGTGCCAGCAGCTTCTCGTCCGGCGGGATGTTAAATGAGCAGTTCTTC	CASSFSSGGMLNEQFF
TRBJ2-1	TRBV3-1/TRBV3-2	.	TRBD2	TGTGCCAGCAGCCCCGCCGCCGGGACTAGCGGGTACAATGAGCAGTTCTTC	CASSPAAGTSGYNEQFF
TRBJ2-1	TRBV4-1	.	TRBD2	TGCGCCAGCAGCCCTCGACTAGCGGACAGAGGGGATGAGCAGTTCTTC	CASSPRLADRGDEQFF
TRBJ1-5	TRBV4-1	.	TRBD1	TGCGCCAGCAGCCAAGGGAAGGGACAGGGATTGAGCAATCAGCCCCAGCATTTT	CASSQGKGQGLSNQPQHF
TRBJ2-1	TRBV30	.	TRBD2	TGTGCCTGGAGTGTCGGACTAGCGGGAGTTTCCACTCGGGTTGCGAATGAGCAGTTCTTC	CAWSVGLAGVSTRVANEQFF
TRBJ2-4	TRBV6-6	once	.	TGTGCCAGCAGCCGACTTTTAGGGGACATTCAGTACTTC	CASSRLLGDIQYF
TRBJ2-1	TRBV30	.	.	TGTGCACTTAACAGGGCTGGCAATGAGCAGTTCTTC	CALNRAGNEQFF
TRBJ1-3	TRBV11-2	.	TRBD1	TGTGCCAGCAGCTTAGAAGGGACCGGGACAGGGGGTTCTGGAAACACCATATATTTT	CASSLEGTGTGGSGNTIYF
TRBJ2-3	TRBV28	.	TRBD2	TGTGCCAGCATCACGGGAGCGGGGACAGATACGCAGTATTTT	CASITGAGTDTQYF
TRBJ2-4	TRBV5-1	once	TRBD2	TGCGCCAGCAGCTTGGATGGGACTAGCGGGAGGGCATACTTC	CASSLDGTSGRAYF
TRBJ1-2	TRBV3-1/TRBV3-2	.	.	TGTGCCAGCAGCCAAGACCTGGCGGGGGCGATCGGCTACACCTTC	CASSQDLAGAIGYTF
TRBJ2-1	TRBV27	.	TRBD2	TGTGCCAGCGGGGGACTACAAGACAATGAGCAGTTCTTC	CASGGLQDNEQFF
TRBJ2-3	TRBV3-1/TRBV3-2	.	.	TGTGCCAGCAGCCAAGCCGAGGGAGTCGCAGATACGCAGTATTTT	CASSQAEGVADTQYF
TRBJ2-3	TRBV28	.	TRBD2	TGTGCCAGCAGTTTAACTGGCGGGAGGAAGGATACGCAGTATTTT	CASSLTGGRKDTQYF
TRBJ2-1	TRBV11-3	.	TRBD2	TGTGCCAGCAGCCCTAGACTAGCGGGAGTCAATGAGCAGTTCTTC	CASSPRLAGVNEQFF
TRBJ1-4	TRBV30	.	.	TGTGCCTGGAGTATGGGCAGGGATTTTGAAAAACTGTTTTTT	CAWSMGRDFEKLFF
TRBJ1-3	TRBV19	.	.	TGTGCCAGTAGTACAGGGAAGTCAGCTGGAAACACCATATATTTT	CASSTGKSAGNTIYF
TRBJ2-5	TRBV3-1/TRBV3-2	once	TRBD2	TGTGCCAGCAGCCAGGGACTAGCGGGAGGAGGGGAGACCCAGTACTTC	CASSQGLAGGGETQYF
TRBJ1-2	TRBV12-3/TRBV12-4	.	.	TGTGCCAGCAGTTTAGTTCTTGGCTCCGGAGAAACCTTC	CASSLVLGSGETF
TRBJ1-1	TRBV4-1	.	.	TGCGCCAGCAGCCATGGGCTAGGGGGCACTGAAGCTTTCTTT	CASSHGLGGTEAFF
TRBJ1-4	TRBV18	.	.	TGTGCCAGCTCACCACCGTGGGGGGTTTCGATCGAAAAACTGTTTTTT	CASSPPWGVSIEKLFF
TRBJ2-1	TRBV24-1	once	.	TGTGCCACCAGTGATCCCAGGGGGGATGAGCAGTTCTTC	CATSDPRGDEQFF
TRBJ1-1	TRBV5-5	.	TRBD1	TGTGCCAGCAGCCCCTTCGGTCCAGGGGGGAACACTGAAGCTTTCTTT	CASSPFGPGGNTEAFF
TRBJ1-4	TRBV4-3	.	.	TGCGCCAGCAGCCAAGATGCTAACAGGGAATATGAAAAACTGTTTTTT	CASSQDANREYEKLFF
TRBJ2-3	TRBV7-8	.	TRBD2	TGTGCCAGCAGCAACGGACTAGCGGCGGGCACAGATACGCAGTATTTT	CASSNGLAAGTDTQYF
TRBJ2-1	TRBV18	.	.	TGTGCCAGCTCACCCTCCACTCGGGGGTCTGAGCAGTTCTTC	CASSPSTRGSEQFF
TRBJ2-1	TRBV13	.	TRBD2	TGTGCCAGCAGCCAGGGACTAGCGGGAGGCAATGAGCAGTTCTTC	CASSQGLAGGNEQFF
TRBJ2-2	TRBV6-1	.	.	TGTGCCAGCAGTGAAGGAGTGAACACCGGGGAGCTGTTTTTT	CASSEGVNTGELFF
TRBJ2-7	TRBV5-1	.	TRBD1	TGCGCCAGCAGCTTGGCGGACAGGGGTGAGCAGTACTTC	CASSLADRGEQYF
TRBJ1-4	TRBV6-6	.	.	TGTGCCAGCGGGGGGGGGAGGGCTGAAAAACTGTTTTTT	CASGGGRAEKLFF
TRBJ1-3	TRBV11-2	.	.	TGTGCCAGCAGCTTTGGGGGGAGTGGAAACACCATATATTTT	CASSFGGSGNTIYF
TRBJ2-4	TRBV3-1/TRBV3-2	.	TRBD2	TGTGCCAGCAGCCAAGTTGCAGCGGGAGCGGCCAAAAACATTCAGTACTTC	CASSQVAAGAAKNIQYF
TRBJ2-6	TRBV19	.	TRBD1	TGTGCCAGTAACAACCCGGGACAGGGGTCTGGGGCCAACGTCCTGACTTTC	CASNNPGQGSGANVLTF
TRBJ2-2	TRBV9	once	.	TGTGCCAGCAGCCTTCTTACAGGGCGAGGGGCCGGGGAGCTGTTTTTT	CASSLLTGRGAGELFF
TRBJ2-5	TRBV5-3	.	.	TGTGCCAGAAGCCGGAGGCGTCCGGGGACAAGGGAGCAAGAGACCCAGTACTTC	CARSRRRPGTREQETQYF
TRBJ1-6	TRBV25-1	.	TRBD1	TGTGCCACCTCAAGTCTACAGGGGAATTCACCCCTCCACTTT	CATSSLQGNSPLHF